The rows below give T cell receptor beta chains drawn from one sample of a study of neurological immune-mediated disorders. MiXCR, run by TCRdb on the 5' RACE reads, gives a single entry per CDR3 protein. The sample has about 79,000 distinct CDR3 sequences; over 12% are singletons. Sequenced sample: PBMCs. The receptors originated from a woman aged 50 to 65 in good health. Both conserved end residues are part of each CDR3. Fields, in order: J gene, D gene, clone size, V gene, CDR3 protein, CDR3 DNA. D genes are given only for firm matches. Some rows have no size entry. The others give once, few or many, or a class for an expanded clone.

TRBJ1-2,-,many,TRBV20-1,CSARDPRAGNYGYTF,TGCAGTGCTAGAGATCCCCGGGCAGGCAACTATGGCTACACCTTC
TRBJ2-7,TRBD2,many,TRBV7-2,CASSLASTSGNYEQYF,TGTGCCAGCAGCTTAGCCTCGACTAGCGGGAACTACGAGCAGTACTTC
TRBJ2-1,TRBD2,many,TRBV4-2,CASSQELAGGIEQFF,TGTGCCAGCAGCCAAGAACTAGCGGGGGGAATAGAGCAGTTCTTC
TRBJ2-1,-,-,TRBV12-3/TRBV12-4,CASSLVTSVGEQFF,TGTGCCAGCAGTTTAGTAACATCCGTAGGTGAGCAGTTCTTC
TRBJ2-3,-,many,TRBV7-9,CASQTGDTQYF,TGTGCCAGCCAAACGGGGGATACGCAGTATTTT
TRBJ2-2,TRBD2,many,TRBV12-3/TRBV12-4,CASSSGGGTGELFF,TGTGCCAGCAGTTCCGGGGGGGGCACCGGGGAGCTGTTTTTT
TRBJ1-1,-,many,TRBV5-6,CASGGRGYTEAFF,TGTGCCAGCGGAGGGAGGGGGTACACTGAAGCTTTCTTT
TRBJ2-7,-,many,TRBV28,CASSFGGGLVREQYF,TGTGCCAGCAGCTTCGGCGGGGGCCTAGTCCGCGAGCAGTACTTC
TRBJ2-7,-,many,TRBV5-5,CASSPLGSNPYEQYF,TGTGCCAGCAGCCCACTCGGGTCGAACCCCTACGAGCAGTACTTC
TRBJ2-7,-,many,TRBV20-1,CSGQGGASYEQYF,TGCAGTGGTCAGGGGGGGGCATCCTACGAGCAGTACTTC
TRBJ2-1,-,many,TRBV15,CATSSLSSGTTYNEQFF,TGTGCCACCAGCAGCCTAAGCTCGGGGACAACCTACAATGAGCAGTTCTTC
TRBJ2-1,-,medium-sized,TRBV29-1,CSVDGSTGSTYNEQFF,TGCAGCGTTGATGGATCTACAGGGAGCACCTACAATGAGCAGTTCTTC
TRBJ2-7,-,many,TRBV5-1,CASSLYGGGYEQYF,TGCGCCAGCAGCTTATATGGGGGAGGTTACGAGCAGTACTTC
TRBJ1-1,TRBD1,many,TRBV12-3/TRBV12-4,CASNAGGIWAEAFF,TGTGCCAGCAACGCAGGGGGGATTTGGGCTGAAGCTTTCTTT
TRBJ2-7,TRBD2,-,TRBV6-2/TRBV6-3,CASSPLGLANEQYF,TGTGCCAGCAGTCCCTTGGGACTAGCCAACGAGCAGTACTTC
TRBJ2-1,TRBD2,many,TRBV6-5,CASSYSIAGVYNEQFF,TGTGCCAGCAGTTACTCGATAGCGGGAGTCTACAATGAGCAGTTCTTC
TRBJ1-1,TRBD1,many,TRBV7-2,CASSRNRGPEAFF,TGTGCCAGCAGCAGAAACAGGGGACCAGAAGCTTTCTTT
TRBJ2-3,-,few,TRBV3-1,CASSQGSLAGYF,TGTGCCAGCAGCCAAGGATCCTTGGCGGGGTATTTT
TRBJ2-7,-,many,TRBV12-3/TRBV12-4,CASSSGRIYEQYF,TGTGCCAGCAGTTCGGGACGTATCTACGAGCAGTACTTC
TRBJ2-7,-,-,TRBV6-5,CASSRDQRAYEQYF,TGTGCCAGCTCCCGGGACCAGCGGGCCTACGAGCAGTACTTC
TRBJ1-1,-,many,TRBV29-1,CSVEWTLGVNTEAFF,TGCAGCGTTGAGTGGACCCTTGGGGTGAACACTGAAGCTTTCTTT
TRBJ2-7,-,medium-sized,TRBV4-2,CASSQDRTTILKQYF,TGTGCCAGCAGCCAAGATAGGACTACCATTCTCAAGCAGTACTTC
TRBJ2-5,-,many,TRBV18,CASSPDTTQETQYF,TGTGCCAGCTCACCCGACACTACCCAAGAGACCCAGTACTTC
TRBJ2-2,-,many,TRBV3-1,CASTERTNTGELFF,TGTGCCAGCACGGAACGGACGAACACCGGGGAGCTGTTTTTT
TRBJ1-2,-,many,TRBV10-3,CAILRHYGYTF,TGTGCTATCCTCCGGCACTATGGCTACACCTTC
TRBJ2-3,TRBD2,many,TRBV5-1,CASREGSGTSTDTQYF,TGCGCCAGCCGGGAGGGAAGCGGGACTAGCACAGATACGCAGTATTTT
TRBJ2-1,TRBD2,many,TRBV5-1,CASSETSGSNEQFF,TGCGCCAGCAGTGAGACTAGCGGGAGTAATGAGCAGTTCTTC
TRBJ2-5,-,many,TRBV7-8,CASSINRGLSVQETQYF,TGTGCCAGCAGCATCAACAGGGGACTTAGTGTCCAAGAGACCCAGTACTTC
TRBJ2-5,TRBD2,many,TRBV20-1,CSARTSGGQTQYF,TGCAGTGCTAGGACTAGCGGGGGTCAGACCCAGTACTTC
TRBJ2-7,TRBD2,-,TRBV9,CASSVSVAGGFYEQYF,TGTGCCAGCAGCGTATCTGTAGCGGGAGGTTTCTACGAGCAGTACTTC
TRBJ2-1,TRBD2,-,TRBV20-1,CSAPAKAGALNEQFF,TGCAGTGCTCCCGCAAAAGCGGGAGCCCTCAATGAGCAGTTCTTC
TRBJ2-3,TRBD2,few,TRBV20-1,CSAIIGTRGPDMQYF,TGCAGTGCGATAATCGGGACTAGGGGACCAGATATGCAGTATTTT
TRBJ2-5,-,many,TRBV5-1,CASSRGSINQETQYF,TGCGCCAGCAGCCGGGGGTCTATTAACCAAGAGACCCAGTACTTC
TRBJ2-7,-,many,TRBV5-1,CASSFRQNSGTLREQYF,TGCGCCAGCAGCTTCCGGCAGAACAGCGGCACCTTACGAGAGCAGTACTTC
TRBJ2-1,-,-,TRBV20-1,CSARLNLYNEQFF,TGCAGTGCTAGATTAAACTTGTACAATGAGCAGTTCTTC